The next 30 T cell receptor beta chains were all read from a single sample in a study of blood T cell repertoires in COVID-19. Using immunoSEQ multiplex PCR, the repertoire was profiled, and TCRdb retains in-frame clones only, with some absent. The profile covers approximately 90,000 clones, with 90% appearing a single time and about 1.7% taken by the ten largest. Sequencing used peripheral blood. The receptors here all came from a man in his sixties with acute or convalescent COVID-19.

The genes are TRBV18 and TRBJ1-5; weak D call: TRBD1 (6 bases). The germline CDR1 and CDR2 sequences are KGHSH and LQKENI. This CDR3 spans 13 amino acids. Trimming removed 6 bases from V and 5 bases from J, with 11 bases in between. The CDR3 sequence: CASSPDSHQPQHF. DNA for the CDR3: TGTGCCAGCTCGCCGGACAGCCATCAGCCCCAGCATTTT.

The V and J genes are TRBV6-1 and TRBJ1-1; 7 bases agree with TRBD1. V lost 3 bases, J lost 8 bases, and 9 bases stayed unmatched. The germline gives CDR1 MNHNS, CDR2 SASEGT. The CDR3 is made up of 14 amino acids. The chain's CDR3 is CASSEDDRVGEAFF. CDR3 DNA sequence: TGTGCCAGCAGTGAGGACGACAGGGTAGGAGAAGCTTTCTTT.

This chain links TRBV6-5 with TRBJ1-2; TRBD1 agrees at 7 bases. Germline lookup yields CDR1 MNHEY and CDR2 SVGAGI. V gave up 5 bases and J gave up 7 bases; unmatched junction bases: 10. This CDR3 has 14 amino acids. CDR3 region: CASSPDKGALGYTF. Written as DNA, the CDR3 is TGTGCCAGCAGTCCCGACAAGGGGGCGCTTGGCTACACCTTC.

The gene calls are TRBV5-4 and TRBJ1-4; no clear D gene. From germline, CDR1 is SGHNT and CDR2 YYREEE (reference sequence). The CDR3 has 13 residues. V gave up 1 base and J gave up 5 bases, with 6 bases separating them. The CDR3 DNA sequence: TGTGCCAGCAGCTTGACACCGAATGAAAAACTGTTTTTT. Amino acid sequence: CASSLTPNEKLFF.

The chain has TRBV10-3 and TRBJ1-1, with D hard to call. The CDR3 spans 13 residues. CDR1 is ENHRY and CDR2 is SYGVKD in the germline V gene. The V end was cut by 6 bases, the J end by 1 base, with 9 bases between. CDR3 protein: CAIRKAGNTEAFF. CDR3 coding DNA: TGTGCCATCAGGAAGGCGGGGAACACTGAAGCTTTCTTT.

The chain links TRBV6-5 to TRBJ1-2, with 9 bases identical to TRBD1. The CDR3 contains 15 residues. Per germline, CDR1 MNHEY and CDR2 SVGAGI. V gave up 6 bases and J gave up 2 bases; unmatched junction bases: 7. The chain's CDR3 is CASSLLQGANYGYTF. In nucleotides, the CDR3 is TGTGCCAGCAGCCTACTACAGGGGGCGAACTATGGCTACACCTTC.

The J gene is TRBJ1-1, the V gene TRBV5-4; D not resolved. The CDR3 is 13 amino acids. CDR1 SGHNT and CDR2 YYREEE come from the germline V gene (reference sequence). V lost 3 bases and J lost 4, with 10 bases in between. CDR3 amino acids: CASSYGSGTEAFF. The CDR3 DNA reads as TGTGCCAGCAGCTACGGTTCGGGCACTGAAGCTTTCTTT.

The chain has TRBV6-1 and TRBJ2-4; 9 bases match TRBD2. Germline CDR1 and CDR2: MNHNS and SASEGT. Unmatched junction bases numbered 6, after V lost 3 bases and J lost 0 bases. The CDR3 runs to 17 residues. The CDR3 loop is CASSEPGLAGAKNIQYF. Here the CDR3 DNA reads TGTGCCAGCAGTGAGCCGGGACTAGCTGGAGCCAAAAACATTCAGTACTTC.

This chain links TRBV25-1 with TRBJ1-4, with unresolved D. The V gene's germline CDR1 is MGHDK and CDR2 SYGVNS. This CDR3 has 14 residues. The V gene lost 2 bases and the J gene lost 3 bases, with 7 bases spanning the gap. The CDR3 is CASSEDGPNEKLFF. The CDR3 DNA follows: TGTGCCAGCAGTGAAGATGGGCCTAATGAAAAACTGTTTTTT.

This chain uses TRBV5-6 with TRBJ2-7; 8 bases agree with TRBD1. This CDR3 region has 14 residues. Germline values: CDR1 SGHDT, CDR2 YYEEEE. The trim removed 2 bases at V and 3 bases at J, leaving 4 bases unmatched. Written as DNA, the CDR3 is TGTGCCAGCAGCTTTGGACAGGGAGGCTACGAGCAGTACGTC. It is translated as CASSFGQGGYEQYV.

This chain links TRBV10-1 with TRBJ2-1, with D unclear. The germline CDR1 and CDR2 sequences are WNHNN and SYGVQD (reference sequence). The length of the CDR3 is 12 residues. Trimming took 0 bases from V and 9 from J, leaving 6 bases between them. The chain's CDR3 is CASSESMSEQFF. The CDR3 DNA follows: TGCGCCAGCAGTGAGTCTATGAGTGAGCAGTTCTTC.

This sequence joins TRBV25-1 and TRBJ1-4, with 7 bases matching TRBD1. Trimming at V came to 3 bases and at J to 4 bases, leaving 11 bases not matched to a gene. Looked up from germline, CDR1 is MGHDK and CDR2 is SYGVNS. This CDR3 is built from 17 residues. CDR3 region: CASSEATGVWGNEKLFF. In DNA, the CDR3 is TGTGCCAGCAGTGAGGCTACAGGGGTTTGGGGTAATGAAAAACTGTTTTTT.

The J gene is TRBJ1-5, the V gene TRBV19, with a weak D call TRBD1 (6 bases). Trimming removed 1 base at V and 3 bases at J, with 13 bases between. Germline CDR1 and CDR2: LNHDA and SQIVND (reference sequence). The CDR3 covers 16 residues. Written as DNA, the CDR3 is TGTGCCAGTAGTATAGGTGGGAGGGGGTTCAATCAGCCCCAGCATTTT. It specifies CASSIGGRGFNQPQHF.

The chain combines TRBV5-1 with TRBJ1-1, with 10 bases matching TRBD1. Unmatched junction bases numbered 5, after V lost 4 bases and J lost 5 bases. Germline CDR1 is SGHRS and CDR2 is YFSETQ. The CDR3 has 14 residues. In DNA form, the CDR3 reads TGCGCCAGCAGCCTTCTGGACAGGGGGACTGAAGCTTTCTTT. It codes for CASSLLDRGTEAFF.

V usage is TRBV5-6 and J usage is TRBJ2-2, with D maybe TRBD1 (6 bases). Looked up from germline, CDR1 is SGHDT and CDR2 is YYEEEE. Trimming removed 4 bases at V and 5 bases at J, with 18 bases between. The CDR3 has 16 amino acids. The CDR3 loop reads CASSPIGAGDTGELFF. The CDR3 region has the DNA TGTGCCAGCAGCCCTATCGGCGCAGGGGATACCGGGGAGCTGTTTTTT.

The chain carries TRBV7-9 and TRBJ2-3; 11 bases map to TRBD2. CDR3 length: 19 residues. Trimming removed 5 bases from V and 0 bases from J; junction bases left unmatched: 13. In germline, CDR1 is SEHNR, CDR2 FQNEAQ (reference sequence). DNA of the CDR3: TGTGCCAGCAGCCTTCCGGTATTAGCGGGGGGGCCTAGCACAGATACGCAGTATTTT. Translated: CASSLPVLAGGPSTDTQYF.

CDR3 in DNA: TGTGCCAGCAGTGAAATGCGACAGGGCAGGGCCAACGTCCTGACTTTC. The encoded protein is CASSEMRQGRANVLTF. The chain couples TRBV6-1 to TRBJ2-6, with TRBD1 matching over 7 bases. V shed 2 bases and J 5 bases; nucleotides not matched to a gene: 6. The CDR3 contains 16 residues. The germline V gene encodes CDR1 MNHNS and CDR2 SASEGT.

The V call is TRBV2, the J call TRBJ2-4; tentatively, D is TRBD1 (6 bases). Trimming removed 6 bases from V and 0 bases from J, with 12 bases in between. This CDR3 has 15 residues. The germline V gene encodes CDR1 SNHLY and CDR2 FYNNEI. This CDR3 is CASRSQGLAKNIQYF. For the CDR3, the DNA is TGTGCCAGCAGGTCGCAGGGGCTAGCCAAAAACATTCAGTACTTC.

The CDR3 is CASSLRSGLAVSGTQYF. CDR3 sequence (DNA): TGTGCCAGCAGCTTAAGATCGGGACTAGCTGTGTCGGGTACGCAGTATTTT. The chain employs TRBV7-2 and TRBJ2-3, with 9 bases identical to TRBD2. Trimming took 2 bases from V and 8 from J; bases not matched to a gene: 14. This CDR3 is 17 amino acids long. CDR1 is SGHTA, CDR2 FQGNSA, per germline.

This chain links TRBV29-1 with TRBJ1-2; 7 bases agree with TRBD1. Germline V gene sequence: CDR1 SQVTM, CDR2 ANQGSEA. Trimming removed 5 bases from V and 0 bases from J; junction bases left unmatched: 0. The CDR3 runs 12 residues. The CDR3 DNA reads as TGCAGCGTTCAGGGGGCTAACTATGGCTACACCTTC. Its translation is CSVQGANYGYTF.

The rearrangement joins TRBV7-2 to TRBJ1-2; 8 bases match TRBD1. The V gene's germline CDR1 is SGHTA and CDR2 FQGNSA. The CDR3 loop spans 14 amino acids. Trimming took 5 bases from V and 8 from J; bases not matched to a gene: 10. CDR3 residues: CASSASRTGMGYTF. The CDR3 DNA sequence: TGTGCCAGCAGCGCCTCTCGGACAGGGATGGGCTACACCTTC.

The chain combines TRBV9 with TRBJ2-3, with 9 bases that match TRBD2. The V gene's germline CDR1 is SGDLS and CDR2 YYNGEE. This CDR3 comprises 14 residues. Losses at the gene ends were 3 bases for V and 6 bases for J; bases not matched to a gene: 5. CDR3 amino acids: CASSAYTSGDTQYF. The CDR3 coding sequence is TGTGCCAGCAGCGCATATACTAGCGGGGATACGCAGTATTTT.

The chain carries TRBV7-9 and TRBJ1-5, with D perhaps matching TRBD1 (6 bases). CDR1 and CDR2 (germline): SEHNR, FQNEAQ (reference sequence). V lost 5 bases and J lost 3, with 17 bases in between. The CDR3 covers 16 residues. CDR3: CASSLSGGQPNQPQHF. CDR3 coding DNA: TGTGCCAGCAGCCTTAGTGGTGGACAGCCCAATCAGCCCCAGCATTTT.

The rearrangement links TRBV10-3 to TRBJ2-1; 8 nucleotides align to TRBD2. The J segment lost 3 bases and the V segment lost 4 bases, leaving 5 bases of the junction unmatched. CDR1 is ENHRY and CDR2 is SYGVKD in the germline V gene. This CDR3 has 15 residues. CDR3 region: CAISVNSGIYNEQFF. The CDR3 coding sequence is TGTGCCATCAGTGTAAATAGCGGGATCTACAATGAGCAGTTCTTC.

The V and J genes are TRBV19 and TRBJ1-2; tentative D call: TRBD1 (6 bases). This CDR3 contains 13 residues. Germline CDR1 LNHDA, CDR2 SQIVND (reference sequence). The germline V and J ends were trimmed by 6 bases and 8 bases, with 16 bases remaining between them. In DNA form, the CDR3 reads TGTGCCAGTAGCGAGCAGGGGACGAGGGGCTACACCTTC. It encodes CASSEQGTRGYTF.

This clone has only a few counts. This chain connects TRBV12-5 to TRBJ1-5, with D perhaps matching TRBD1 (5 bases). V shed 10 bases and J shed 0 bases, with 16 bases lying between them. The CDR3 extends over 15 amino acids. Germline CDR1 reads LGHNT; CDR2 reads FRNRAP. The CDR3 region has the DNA TGTGCTATCAATCGGGGGAGAACTAGCAATCAGCCCCAGCATTTT. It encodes CAINRGRTSNQPQHF. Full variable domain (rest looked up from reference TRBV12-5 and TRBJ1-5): DARVTQTPRHKVTEMGQEVTMRCQPILGHNTVFWYRQTMMQGLELLAYFRNRAPLDDSGMPKDRFSAEMPDATLATLKIQPSEPRDSAVYFCAINRGRTSNQPQHFGDGTRLSIL.

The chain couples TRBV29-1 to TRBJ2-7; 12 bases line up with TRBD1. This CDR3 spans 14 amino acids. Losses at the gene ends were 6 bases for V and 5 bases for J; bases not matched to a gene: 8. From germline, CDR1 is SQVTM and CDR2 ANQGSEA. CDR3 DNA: TGCAGCGTCGGGACAGGGGGCATCGTGAACGAGCAGTACTTC. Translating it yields CSVGTGGIVNEQYF.

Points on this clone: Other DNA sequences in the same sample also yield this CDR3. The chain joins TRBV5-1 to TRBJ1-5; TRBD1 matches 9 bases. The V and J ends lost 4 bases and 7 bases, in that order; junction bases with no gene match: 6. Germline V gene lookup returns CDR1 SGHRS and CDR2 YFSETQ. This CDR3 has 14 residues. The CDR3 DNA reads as TGCGCCAGCAGCCCGGACAGGGGTGACCAGCCCCAGCATTTT. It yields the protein CASSPDRGDQPQHF.

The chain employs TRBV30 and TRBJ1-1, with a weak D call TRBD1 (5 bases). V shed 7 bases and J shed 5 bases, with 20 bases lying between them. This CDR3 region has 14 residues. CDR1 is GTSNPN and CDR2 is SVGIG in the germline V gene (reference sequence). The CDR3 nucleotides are TGTGCCTTTCAAAGGGGAGGGATTCGAACTGAAGCTTTCTTT. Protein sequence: CAFQRGGIRTEAFF.

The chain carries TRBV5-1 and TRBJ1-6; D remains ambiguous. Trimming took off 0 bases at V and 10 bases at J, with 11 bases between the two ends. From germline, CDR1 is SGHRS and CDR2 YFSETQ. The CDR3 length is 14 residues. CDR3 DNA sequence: TGCGCCAGCAGCTTGGGAGGGCTCGAGTCACCCCTCCACTTT. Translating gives CASSLGGLESPLHF.